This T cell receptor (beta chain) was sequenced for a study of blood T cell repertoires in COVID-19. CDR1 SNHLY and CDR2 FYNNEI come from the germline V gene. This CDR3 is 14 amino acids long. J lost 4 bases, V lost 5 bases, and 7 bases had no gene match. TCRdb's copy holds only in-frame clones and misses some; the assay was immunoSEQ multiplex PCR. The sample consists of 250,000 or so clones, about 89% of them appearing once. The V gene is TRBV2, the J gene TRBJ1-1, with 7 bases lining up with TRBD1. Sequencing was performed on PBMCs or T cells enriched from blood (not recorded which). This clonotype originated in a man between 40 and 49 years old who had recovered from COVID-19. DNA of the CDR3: TGTGCCAGCAGTTCCATCACAGGGGCCACTGAAGCTTTCTTT. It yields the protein CASSSITGATEAFF. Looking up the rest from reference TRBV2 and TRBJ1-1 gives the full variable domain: EPEVTQTPSHQVTQMGQEVILRCVPISNHLYFYWYRQILGQKVEFLVSFYNNEISEKSEIFDDQFSVERPDGSNFTLKIRSTKLEDSAMYFCASSSITGATEAFFGQGTRLTVV.